A selection of T cell receptor beta chains follows, all from one sample in a study of blood T cells in healthy people across ages. TCRdb passed the 5' RACE reads through MiXCR, listing each CDR3 protein once. The table has about 1.5 million distinct CDR3 sequences, approximately 39% seen once. The sample was blood. These receptors were collected from a woman younger than 30 in good health. CDR3s include the opening cysteine and the closing phenylalanine or tryptophan. D genes are given only for firm matches. Size values are once, few and many counts, or a class for expanded clones, and some rows have none.

v_call	clone_size	d_call	j_call	cdr3_nt	cdr3_aa
TRBV29-1	few	NA	TRBJ2-1	TGCAGCGGAGACAGTTACAATGAGCAGTTCTTC	CSGDSYNEQFF
TRBV29-1	NA	NA	TRBJ2-3	TGCAGCGTTGACGGTGGGACGTGGGGAGATACGCAGTATTTT	CSVDGGTWGDTQYF
TRBV7-2	few	TRBD1	TRBJ2-5	TGTGCCAGCAGCTCTTTTCAGGGGGCTGGAGAGACCCAGTACTTC	CASSSFQGAGETQYF
TRBV7-2	few	NA	TRBJ2-3	TGTGCCAGCAGCTTAGATTCCCTAGGCCGCACAGATACGCAGTATTTT	CASSLDSLGRTDTQYF
TRBV2	NA	TRBD1	TRBJ1-5	TGTGCCAGCAGTGAGAATCCAGGGGGCGATCAGCCCCAGCATTTT	CASSENPGGDQPQHF
TRBV7-9	NA	NA	TRBJ1-6	TGTGCCAGCAGCCCCGTACCTGACTCACCCCTCCACTTT	CASSPVPDSPLHF
TRBV7-9	few	NA	TRBJ2-7	TGTGCCAGCAGCTTAGGGACAGCGGGCCCCTACGAGCAGTACTTC	CASSLGTAGPYEQYF
TRBV4-3	few	TRBD1	TRBJ1-1	TGCGCCAGCAGCCAAGGGACAGGGGGCGCGGTGAGGAACACTGAAGCTTTCTTT	CASSQGTGGAVRNTEAFF
TRBV3-1	few	NA	TRBJ2-6	TGTGCCAGCGCCCCGAATTGGGCAAGTGGGGCCAACGTCCTGACTTTC	CASAPNWASGANVLTF
TRBV29-1	NA	NA	TRBJ2-5	TGCAGCGTTGAATTTCGGGGGCTAGCGAAAGAGACCCAGTACTTC	CSVEFRGLAKETQYF
TRBV7-8	many	TRBD2	TRBJ2-3	TGTGCCAGCAGCTCGACTAGCGGGGGTGGTGGCACAGATACGCAGTATTTT	CASSSTSGGGGTDTQYF
TRBV7-8	NA	TRBD2	TRBJ2-7	TGTGCCAGCAGCGTGACTAGCGTAAATTCCTACGAGCAGTACTTC	CASSVTSVNSYEQYF
TRBV20-1	few	NA	TRBJ2-5	TGCAGTGCTAGAGTTGGGCGGGGAAAGACCCAGTACTTC	CSARVGRGKTQYF
TRBV20-1	NA	NA	TRBJ1-5	TGCAGTGCTAGAGGTCTCGTGGTTAGCAATCAGCCCCAGCATTTT	CSARGLVVSNQPQHF
TRBV7-2	NA	NA	TRBJ2-7	TGTGCCAGCAGCTCGTGGGGCAAGGGGGCCTACGAGCAGTACTTC	CASSSWGKGAYEQYF
TRBV7-2	NA	NA	TRBJ1-3	TGTGCCAGCAGCGTCGAAGGGGGGATCTCTGGAAACACCATATATTTT	CASSVEGGISGNTIYF
TRBV7-9	NA	NA	TRBJ1-1	TGTGCCTGCATCGATCGGGGAGGAGTGAACACTGAAGCTTTCTTT	CACIDRGGVNTEAFF
TRBV20-1	few	NA	TRBJ2-7	TGCAGTGCTAGTTCCTTGCCCCCCTACGAGCAGTACTTC	CSASSLPPYEQYF
TRBV20-1	NA	NA	TRBJ1-4	TGCAGTGCTAGAGGTAAAGACACCGGTGCTCTGGAAAAACTGTTTTTT	CSARGKDTGALEKLFF
TRBV12-3/TRBV12-4	NA	NA	TRBJ1-5	TGTGCCAGCAGCGGCCAGGTTGGCAATCAGCCCCAGCATTTT	CASSGQVGNQPQHF
TRBV6-2/TRBV6-3	few	TRBD1	TRBJ2-3	TGTGCCAGCAGCTCCGGGACAGTAGGGTATTTT	CASSSGTVGYF
TRBV3-1	NA	TRBD1	TRBJ2-3	TGTGCCAGCAGCTGGGAGACAGGGGGGTCAGATACGCAGTATTTT	CASSWETGGSDTQYF
TRBV14	NA	TRBD1	TRBJ1-2	TGTGCCAGCAGCCAAGACCCGGGACAGGCGCCCTATGGCTACACCTTC	CASSQDPGQAPYGYTF
TRBV14	few	NA	TRBJ1-2	TGTGCCAGCAGCCAACGTGTCGTCGGGTTGGGAGGCTACACCTTC	CASSQRVVGLGGYTF
TRBV4-1	NA	NA	TRBJ2-7	TGCGCCAGCAGCTATTTCGCCCGCTCTAAGGACGAGCAGTACTTC	CASSYFARSKDEQYF
TRBV4-1	NA	NA	TRBJ2-3	TGCGCCAGCAGCCAAGGTTTCGCCGGGACCGCAGATACGCAGTATTTT	CASSQGFAGTADTQYF
TRBV4-1	NA	NA	TRBJ2-5	TGCGCCAGCAGCCAAGTAGGGACGCAGACCCAGTACTTC	CASSQVGTQTQYF
TRBV12-3/TRBV12-4	once	NA	TRBJ1-2	TGTGCCAGCAGTCTCGACCGAAGCCAGAGCTATGGCTACACCTTC	CASSLDRSQSYGYTF
TRBV12-3/TRBV12-4	few	NA	TRBJ1-5	TGTGCCAGCAGTGCCGATTTTCCTTATAGCAATCAGCCCCAGCATTTT	CASSADFPYSNQPQHF
TRBV2	NA	NA	TRBJ2-1	TGTGCCAGCAGTGAATATCTAGGCTCCTACAATGAGCAGTTCTTC	CASSEYLGSYNEQFF
TRBV20-1	few	NA	TRBJ2-2	TGCAGTGCTAGGGTCAGGGGCGAGAACACCGGGGAGCTGTTTTTT	CSARVRGENTGELFF